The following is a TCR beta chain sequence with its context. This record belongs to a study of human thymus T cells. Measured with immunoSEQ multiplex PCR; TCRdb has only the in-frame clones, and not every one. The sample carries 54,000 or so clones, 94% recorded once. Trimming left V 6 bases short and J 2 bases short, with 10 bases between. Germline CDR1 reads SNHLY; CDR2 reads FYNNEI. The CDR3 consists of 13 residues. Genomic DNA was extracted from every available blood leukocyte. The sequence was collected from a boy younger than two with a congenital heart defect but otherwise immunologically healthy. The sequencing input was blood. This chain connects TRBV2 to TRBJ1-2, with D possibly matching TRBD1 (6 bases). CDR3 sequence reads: CASRPDRNYGYTF. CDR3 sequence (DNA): TGTGCCAGCAGGCCCGACAGGAACTATGGCTACACCTTC.